This T cell receptor beta chain was sequenced for a study of T-cell reconstitution after alpha-beta-depleted transplantation in children. A word on this clonotype: Its matching antigen is unknown.

Library preparation (for TCRbeta) was performed with unique molecular identifiers. TCRdb reanalysed the PCR reads using MiXCR and keeps one entry per CDR3 protein. Counted here are 450,000 to 700,000 distinct CDR3 sequences, 27% occurring once; the ten biggest clones make up about a third. The study, taken as a whole, reports: Reportedly, only several hundred clones from non-depleted graft cells drove alpha-beta T-cell counts at about two months. From surviving recipient T cells and thymic progenitors came the high day-60 TCRbeta diversity observed in some patients. Counts and diversity of T cells one year after transplant came mostly from newly produced T cells.

The sequence was obtained from a boy under three years old with Wiskott-Aldrich syndrome, due to receive a stem cell transplant. This specimen consisted of PBMCs, obtained before TCRalphabeta/CD19-depleted stem cell transplant.

DNA of the CDR3: TGTGCCAGCAGCGACAGGGGTTGGGGCACCGGGGAGCTGTTTTTT. Its protein product is CASSDRGWGTGELFF. The V gene is TRBV9, the J gene TRBJ2-2; 7 bases fit TRBD1. Germline V gene data show CDR1 as SGDLS and CDR2 as YYNGEE. The CDR3 contains 15 residues. With 3 bases clipped from V and 4 bases from J, the junction kept 6 bases outside the gene matches.